The clone carrying this T cell receptor (beta chain) appeared a single time. The entry originates in a study of blood T cell repertoires in COVID-19. Study information: Sites in the United States, Italy and Spain provided acute and convalescent COVID-19 samples.

In the original analysis: Using reference gene primer amplification, nucleated cell counts were estimated. TCRdb's copy holds only in-frame clones and misses some; the assay was immunoSEQ multiplex PCR. The V and J calls and clone size were taken over from that table, and D and trimming were inferred from the DNA. The sample has 55,000 to 65,000 clones, roughly 77% seen once. The V and J ends lost 0 bases and 7 bases, in that order; junction bases with no gene match: 2. This CDR3 is built from 14 residues. The germline V gene has CDR1 SGHNT and CDR2 YENEEA. Sequencing was done on a sample of peripheral blood. This chain connects TRBV11-3 to TRBJ2-4, with 8 bases fitting TRBD1. This TCR derives from a man in his 60s with COVID-19, enrolled during active disease. CDR3 sequence reads: CASSLDRGRNIQYF. The CDR3 DNA reads as TGTGCCAGCAGCTTAGACAGGGGGCGCAACATTCAGTACTTC.